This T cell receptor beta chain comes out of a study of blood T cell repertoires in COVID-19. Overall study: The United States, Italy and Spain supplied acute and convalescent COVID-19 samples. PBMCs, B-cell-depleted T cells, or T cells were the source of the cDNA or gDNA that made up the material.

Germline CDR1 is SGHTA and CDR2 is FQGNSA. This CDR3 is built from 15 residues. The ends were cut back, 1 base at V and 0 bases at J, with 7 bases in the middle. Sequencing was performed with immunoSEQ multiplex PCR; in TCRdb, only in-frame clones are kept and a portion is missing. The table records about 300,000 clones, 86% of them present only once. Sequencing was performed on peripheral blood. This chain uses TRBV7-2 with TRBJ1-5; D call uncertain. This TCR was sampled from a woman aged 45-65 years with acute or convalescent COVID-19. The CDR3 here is CASSLVPVSNQPQHF. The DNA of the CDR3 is TGTGCCAGCAGCTTAGTGCCGGTTAGCAATCAGCCCCAGCATTTT.